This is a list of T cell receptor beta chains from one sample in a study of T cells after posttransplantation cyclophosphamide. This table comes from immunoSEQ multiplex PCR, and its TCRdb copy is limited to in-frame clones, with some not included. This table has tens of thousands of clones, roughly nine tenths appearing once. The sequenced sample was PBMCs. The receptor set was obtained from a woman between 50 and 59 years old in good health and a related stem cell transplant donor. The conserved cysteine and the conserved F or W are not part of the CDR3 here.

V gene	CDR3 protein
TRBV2	ASSEGEYAEAF
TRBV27	ASSYPSSEQY
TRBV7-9	ASSRRDTGAKNIQY
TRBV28	ASSFGGDRGYEQY
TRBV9	ASSAPKNRGQIEQF
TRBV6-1	ASSEQRGGLQY
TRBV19	ASASGTGSGEQY
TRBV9	ASSKISGRADEQF
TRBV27	ASSGTGPHNSPLH
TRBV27	RCADEQF
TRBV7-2	ASSFGQGRDEQY
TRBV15	ATSRDLGQGVYGYT
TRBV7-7	ASSLGMDSGDEQF
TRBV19	ASSQGQAKNIQY
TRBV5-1	ASSSSGRDNNEQF
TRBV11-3	ASSLRWTGEGETQY
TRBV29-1	SVEGRGEQF
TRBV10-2	ASSESLGQGTYGYT
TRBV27	ASSNGPQGYGYT
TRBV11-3	ASSEGAPDTQY
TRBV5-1	ASSWDTSNYGYT
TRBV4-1	ATSVAGGSGELF
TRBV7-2	ASSSGTGGADTEAF
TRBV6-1	ASSDMGQGKQY
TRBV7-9	ASRPTSSYEQY
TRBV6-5	ASRDTNYGYT
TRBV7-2	ASRDTGFSNQPQH
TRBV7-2	ASSQVERGDTDTQY
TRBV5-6	ASSNWGGAIDEQF
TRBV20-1	SASQGLKAF
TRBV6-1	ASSEAGQFYEQY
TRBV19	AGQNTGELF
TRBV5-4	ASSLDRSSTDTQY
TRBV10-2	ASISRRGSGGYT
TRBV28	ASSGPRGEQY
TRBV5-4	ASSISGDSYNEQF
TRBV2	ASSESVETYEQY
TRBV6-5	ASSRFPAGELF
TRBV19	ASTPAGSIYEQY
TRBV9	ASSPGGGLRNYGYT
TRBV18	ASSLGQGAETQY
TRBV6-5	ASSKIRGDTGELF
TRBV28	ASSLSGGASGDEQY
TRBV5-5	ASSLSGDPGDDYEQY